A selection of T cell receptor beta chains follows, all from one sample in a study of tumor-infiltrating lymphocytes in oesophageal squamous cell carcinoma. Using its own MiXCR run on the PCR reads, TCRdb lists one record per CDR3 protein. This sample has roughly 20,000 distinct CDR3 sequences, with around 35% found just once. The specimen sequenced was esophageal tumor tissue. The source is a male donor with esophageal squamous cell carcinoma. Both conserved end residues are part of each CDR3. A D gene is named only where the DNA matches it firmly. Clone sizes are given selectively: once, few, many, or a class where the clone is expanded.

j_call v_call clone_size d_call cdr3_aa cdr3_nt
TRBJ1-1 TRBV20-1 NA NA CSAEGDQNTEAFF TGCAGTGCTGAGGGGGACCAGAACACTGAAGCTTTCTTT
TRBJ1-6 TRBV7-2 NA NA CASSSDSQETQFF TGTGCCAGCAGCTCCGACAGCCAAGAGACCCAGTTCTTT
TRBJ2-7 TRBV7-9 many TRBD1 CASSSGTGIYNEQYF TGTGCCAGCAGCTCTGGGACAGGGATCTACAATGAGCAGTACTTC
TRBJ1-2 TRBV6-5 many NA CASSYQKYRSGYTF TGTGCCAGCAGTTACCAAAAGTACAGGAGCGGCTACACCTTC
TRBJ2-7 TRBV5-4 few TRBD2 CASSLEGGSSYNEQYF TGCGCCAGCAGCTTGGAGGGCGGGAGCTCCTACAATGAGCAGTACTTC
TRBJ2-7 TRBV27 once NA CASSLKGHRTGISYEQYF TGTGCCAGCAGTTTAAAGGGCCACAGAACAGGAATCTCCTACGAGCAGTACTTC
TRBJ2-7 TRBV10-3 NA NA CAISERRNEQYF TGTGCCATCAGTGAGCGCAGGAACGAGCAGTACTTC
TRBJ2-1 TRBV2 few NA CASGGRGDEQFF TGTGCCAGCGGGGGCCGCGGCGATGAGCAGTTCTTC
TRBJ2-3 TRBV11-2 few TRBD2 CASRPSGLAGGLHDTQYF TGTGCCAGCAGGCCGTCCGGACTAGCGGGAGGCCTTCACGATACGCAGTATTTT
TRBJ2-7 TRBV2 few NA CASTQWRDVAYEQYF TGTGCCAGCACCCAATGGAGGGACGTCGCCTACGAGCAGTACTTC
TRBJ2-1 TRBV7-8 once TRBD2 CASSLAHQRGFEQFF TGTGCCAGCAGCTTAGCGCATCAGCGGGGGTTTGAGCAGTTCTTC
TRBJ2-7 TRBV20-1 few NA CSARNPRTRGNYEQYF TGCAGTGCTAGAAATCCCCGGACTAGGGGGAACTACGAGCAGTACTTC
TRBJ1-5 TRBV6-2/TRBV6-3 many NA CASSYSKRTTRGGNQPQHF TGTGCCAGCAGTTACTCGAAAAGGACTACTCGGGGCGGCAATCAGCCCCAGCATTTT
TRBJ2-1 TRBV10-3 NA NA CAISGRPGRNNEQFF TGTGCCATCAGTGGAAGGCCAGGGCGGAACAATGAGCAGTTCTTC
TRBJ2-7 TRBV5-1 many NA CASSFNRAGEQYF TGCGCCAGCAGCTTCAACAGGGCGGGCGAGCAGTACTTC
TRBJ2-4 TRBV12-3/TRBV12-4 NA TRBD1 CASTWDRADIQYF TGTGCCAGCACTTGGGACAGGGCAGACATTCAGTACTTC
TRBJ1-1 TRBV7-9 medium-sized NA CASSFWAGKNTEAFF TGTGCCAGCAGCTTTTGGGCAGGGAAGAACACTGAAGCTTTCTTT
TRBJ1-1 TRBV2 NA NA CASSYVRSEAFF TGTGCCAGCAGTTATGTTCGTTCTGAAGCTTTCTTT
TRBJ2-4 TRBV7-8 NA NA CASSLNLRWGANIQYF TGTGCCAGCAGCTTAAACTTGCGCTGGGGGGCGAACATTCAGTACTTC
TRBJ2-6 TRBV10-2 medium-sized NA CASSPGGANVLTF TGCGCCAGCAGTCCTGGCGGGGCCAACGTCCTGACTTTC
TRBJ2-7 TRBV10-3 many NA CAISDGGRYYEQYF TGTGCCATCAGTGACGGGGGACGGTACTACGAGCAGTACTTC
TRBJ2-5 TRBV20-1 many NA CSARDQRAGRMETQYF TGCAGTGCTAGAGATCAGCGGGCAGGGCGGATGGAGACCCAGTACTTC
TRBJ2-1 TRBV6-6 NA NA CASSYRGEQFF TGTGCCAGCAGTTACAGGGGCGAGCAGTTCTTC
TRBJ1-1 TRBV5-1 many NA CASSLGTMNTEAFF TGCGCCAGCAGCTTAGGGACCATGAACACTGAAGCTTTCTTT